This T cell receptor (beta chain) was sequenced in a study of blood T cells in healthy people across ages. The second PCR ran roughly 6 to 11 cycles with a sample-barcoded 5' primer and J-beta primers. A single record per CDR3 protein comes from TCRdb applying MiXCR to the 5' RACE reads. The sample comprises 800,000 or so distinct CDR3 sequences, about 42% of which are singletons, and over 15% rests with the top ten. Trimming at V came to 4 bases and at J to 11 bases, leaving 16 bases not matched to a gene. Germline-derived CDR1 and CDR2 are SGHTA and FQGNSA. The CDR3 contains 15 residues. This clonotype was picked up one time. Antigen specificity is unknown. Study outcomes and limitations: Naive CD4+ cells and diversity were both higher in long-lived donors than in aged donors. Researchers deemed the diversity estimates from one million T cells underestimates. Per million T cells, the diversity of TCR beta decreased roughly linearly as age advanced.

The sequence derives from a man of 80 years or more in good health. This chain joins TRBV7-2 and TRBJ2-5; TRBD2 agrees at 7 bases. The sequenced sample was blood. CDR3 in DNA: TGTGCCAGCAGCTCGCCGGGAGGACGCTACAATGAGCAGTACTTC. Protein sequence: CASSSPGGRYNEQYF.